Shown below are 6 T cell receptor beta chains from a single sample sequenced in a study of blood T cell repertoires in COVID-19. The table came from immunoSEQ multiplex PCR; TCRdb's copy has only in-frame clones and leaves some out. The data contain approximately 140,000 clones, 84% of them singletons. The sample taken for sequencing was peripheral blood. Every receptor here comes from a human donor in a cohort sampled during active COVID-19.

The chain recombines TRBV30 with TRBJ1-2, with D maybe TRBD1 (6 bases). The CDR3 has 15 amino acids. The germline gives CDR1 GTSNPN, CDR2 SVGIG (reference sequence). The germline V and J ends were trimmed by 2 bases and 4 bases, with 17 bases remaining between them. The CDR3 sequence: CAWSRWPGGSYGYTF. The CDR3 DNA follows: TGTGCCTGGAGTCGATGGCCGGGGGGCAGCTATGGCTACACCTTC.

The chain has TRBV11-1 and TRBJ2-5, with a tentative D call TRBD1 (6 bases). Germline CDR1 SGHAT, CDR2 FQDESV (reference sequence). Trimming removed 4 bases from V and 5 bases from J, with 11 bases in between. This CDR3 has 13 residues. The CDR3 loop is CASSSQGLETQYF. CDR3 nucleotide sequence: TGTGCCAGCAGCTCACAGGGTTTGGAGACCCAGTACTTC. Based on the CDR3 plus reference TRBV11-1 and TRBJ2-5, the full variable domain is EAEVAQSPRYKITEKSQAVAFWCDPISGHATLYWYRQILGQGPELLVQFQDESVVDDSQLPKDRFSAERLKGVDSTLKIQPAELGDSAMYLCASSSQGLETQYFGPGTRLLVL.

The V gene is TRBV19, the J gene TRBJ2-7; 7 bases are a match to TRBD1. The V gene's germline CDR1 is LNHDA and CDR2 SQIVND (reference sequence). The CDR3 has 15 amino acids. V gave up 1 base and J gave up 1 base; unmatched junction bases: 4. CDR3 residues: CASSIGDSLSYEQYF. DNA of the CDR3: TGTGCCAGTAGTATAGGGGACAGCCTATCCTACGAGCAGTACTTC.

The chain has TRBV10-2 and TRBJ2-5; 9 bases match TRBD1. Losses at the gene ends were 8 bases for V and 1 base for J; bases not matched to a gene: 5. The CDR3 is 14 amino acids. The V gene's germline CDR1 is WSHSY and CDR2 SAAADI. This CDR3 is CASRGTGRQETQYF. The CDR3 bases are TGCGCCAGCCGCGGGACAGGGCGCCAAGAGACCCAGTACTTC.

This clone has only a few counts. The CDR3 spells CASSDVITGSVTDTQYF. In DNA form, the CDR3 reads TGTGCCAGCAGTGACGTCATAACAGGGTCGGTGACAGATACGCAGTATTTT. The J gene is TRBJ2-3, the V gene TRBV6-1; a possible D gene is TRBD1 (6 bases). The CDR3 is 17 amino acids. From germline, CDR1 is MNHNS and CDR2 SASEGT. V was cut by 3 bases and J by 3 bases, with 19 bases left in between.

The genes are TRBV19 and TRBJ2-7; 10 positions match TRBD1. In germline, CDR1 is LNHDA, CDR2 SQIVND (reference sequence). The CDR3 is made up of 15 amino acids. The V gene end was trimmed by 7 bases and the J gene end by 4 bases; junction bases not matched to a gene: 10. CDR3 amino acids: CASTTRPGQGYEQYF. CDR3 in DNA: TGTGCCAGTACCACCCGACCGGGACAGGGGTACGAGCAGTACTTC. Full variable domain (rest looked up from reference TRBV19 and TRBJ2-7): DGGITQSPKYLFRKEGQNVTLSCEQNLNHDAMYWYRQDPGQGLRLIYYSQIVNDFQKGDIAEGYSVSREKKESFPLTVTSAQKNPTAFYLCASTTRPGQGYEQYFGPGTRLTVT.